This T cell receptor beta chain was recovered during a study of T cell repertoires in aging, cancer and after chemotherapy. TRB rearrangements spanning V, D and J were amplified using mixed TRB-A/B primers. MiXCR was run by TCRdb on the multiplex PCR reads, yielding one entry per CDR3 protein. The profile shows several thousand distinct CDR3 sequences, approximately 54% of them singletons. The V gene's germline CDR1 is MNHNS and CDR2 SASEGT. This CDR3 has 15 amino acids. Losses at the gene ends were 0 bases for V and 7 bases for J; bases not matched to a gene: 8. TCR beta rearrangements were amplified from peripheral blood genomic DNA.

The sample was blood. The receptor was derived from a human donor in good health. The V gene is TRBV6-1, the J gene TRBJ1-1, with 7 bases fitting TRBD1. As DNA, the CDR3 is TGTGCCAGCAGTGAAGCCGTCACAGGGGTGGGTGAAGCTTTCTTT. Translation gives CASSEAVTGVGEAFF.